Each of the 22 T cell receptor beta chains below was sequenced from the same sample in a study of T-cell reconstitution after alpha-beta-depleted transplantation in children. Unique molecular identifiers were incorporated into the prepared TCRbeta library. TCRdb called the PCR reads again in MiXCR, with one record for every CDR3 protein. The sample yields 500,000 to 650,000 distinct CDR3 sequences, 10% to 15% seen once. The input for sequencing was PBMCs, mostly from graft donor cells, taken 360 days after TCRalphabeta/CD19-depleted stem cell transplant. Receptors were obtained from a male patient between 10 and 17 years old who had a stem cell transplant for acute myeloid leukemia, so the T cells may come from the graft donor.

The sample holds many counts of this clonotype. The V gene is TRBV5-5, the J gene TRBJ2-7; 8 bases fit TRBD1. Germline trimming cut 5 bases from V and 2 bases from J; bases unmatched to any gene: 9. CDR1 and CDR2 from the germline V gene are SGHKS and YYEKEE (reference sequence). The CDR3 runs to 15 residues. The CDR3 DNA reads TGTGCCAGCAGTACGACAGGGGCATCTCCCTACGAGCAGTACTTC. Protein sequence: CASSTTGASPYEQYF.

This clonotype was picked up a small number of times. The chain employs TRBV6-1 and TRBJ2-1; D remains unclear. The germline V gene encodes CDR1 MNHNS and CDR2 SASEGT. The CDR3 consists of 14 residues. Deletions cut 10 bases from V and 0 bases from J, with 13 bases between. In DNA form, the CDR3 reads TGTGCCACCTATCGCGGTTACTCCTACAATGAGCAGTTCTTC. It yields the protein CATYRGYSYNEQFF.

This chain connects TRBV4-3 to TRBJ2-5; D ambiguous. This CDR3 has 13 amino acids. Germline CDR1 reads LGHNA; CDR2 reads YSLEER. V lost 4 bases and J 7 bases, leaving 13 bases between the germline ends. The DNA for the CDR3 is TGCGCCAGCAGCCTAGGAGCCAGGACGACCCAGTACTTC. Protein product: CASSLGARTTQYF.

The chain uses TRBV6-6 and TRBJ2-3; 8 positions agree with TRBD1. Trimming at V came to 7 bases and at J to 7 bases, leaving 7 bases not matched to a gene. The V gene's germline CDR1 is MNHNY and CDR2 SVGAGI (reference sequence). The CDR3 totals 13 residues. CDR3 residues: CASKTGGHNTQYF. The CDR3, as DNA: TGTGCCAGCAAAACAGGGGGTCACAATACGCAGTATTTT.

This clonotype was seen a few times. The CDR3 sequence is CASSLGREQSPLHF. The CDR3 bases are TGTGCCAGCAGCTTGGGCAGGGAACAGTCACCCCTCCACTTT. The chain carries TRBV7-9 and TRBJ1-6, with a tentative D call TRBD1 (5 bases). The length of the CDR3 is 14 residues. Germline V gene sequence: CDR1 SEHNR, CDR2 FQNEAQ (reference sequence). V was cut by 3 bases and J by 10 bases, with 13 bases left in between. The entire variable domain, with the rest obtained from reference TRBV7-9 and TRBJ1-6, is as follows: DTGVSQNPRHKITKRGQNVTFRCDPISEHNRLYWYRQTLGQGPEFLTYFQNEAQLEKSRLLSDRFSAERPKGSFSTLEIQRTEQGDSAMYLCASSLGREQSPLHFGNGTRLTVT.

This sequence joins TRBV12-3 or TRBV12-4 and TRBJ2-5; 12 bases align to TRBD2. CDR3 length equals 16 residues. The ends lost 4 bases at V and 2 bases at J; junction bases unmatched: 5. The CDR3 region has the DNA TGTGCCAGCAGTTCCCTAGCGGGAGGGGGGCAAGAGACCCAGTACTTC. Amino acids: CASSSLAGGGQETQYF.

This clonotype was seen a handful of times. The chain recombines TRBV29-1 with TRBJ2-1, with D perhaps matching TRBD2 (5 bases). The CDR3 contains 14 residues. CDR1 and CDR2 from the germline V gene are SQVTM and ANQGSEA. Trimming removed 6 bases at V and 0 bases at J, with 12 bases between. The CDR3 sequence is CSVGRPPSYNEQFF. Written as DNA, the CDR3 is TGCAGCGTAGGGAGACCCCCCTCCTACAATGAGCAGTTCTTC.

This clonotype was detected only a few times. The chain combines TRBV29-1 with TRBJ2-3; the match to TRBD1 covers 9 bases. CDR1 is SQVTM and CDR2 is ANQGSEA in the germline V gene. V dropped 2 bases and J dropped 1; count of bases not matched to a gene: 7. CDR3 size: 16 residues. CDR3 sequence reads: CSVERDRVRGTDTQYF. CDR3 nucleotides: TGCAGCGTTGAAAGGGACAGGGTTAGGGGCACAGATACGCAGTATTTT.

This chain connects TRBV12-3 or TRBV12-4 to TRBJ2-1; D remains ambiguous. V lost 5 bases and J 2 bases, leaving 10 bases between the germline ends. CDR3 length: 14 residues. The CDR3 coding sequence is TGTGCCAGCAGTGCCCAAGCGACCTACAATGAGCAGTTCTTC. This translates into CASSAQATYNEQFF.

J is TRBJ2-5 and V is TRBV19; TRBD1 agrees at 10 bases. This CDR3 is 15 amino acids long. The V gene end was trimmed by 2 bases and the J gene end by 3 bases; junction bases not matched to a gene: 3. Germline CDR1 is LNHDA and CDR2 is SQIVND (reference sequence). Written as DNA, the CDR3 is TGTGCCAGTAGTATATGGGGACAGGGGAAAGAGACCCAGTACTTC. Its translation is CASSIWGQGKETQYF.

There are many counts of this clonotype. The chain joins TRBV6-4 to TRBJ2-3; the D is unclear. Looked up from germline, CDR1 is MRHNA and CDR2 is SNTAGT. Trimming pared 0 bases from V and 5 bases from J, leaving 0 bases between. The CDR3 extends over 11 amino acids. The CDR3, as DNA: TGTGCCAGCAGTGACTCAGATACGCAGTATTTT. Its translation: CASSDSDTQYF.

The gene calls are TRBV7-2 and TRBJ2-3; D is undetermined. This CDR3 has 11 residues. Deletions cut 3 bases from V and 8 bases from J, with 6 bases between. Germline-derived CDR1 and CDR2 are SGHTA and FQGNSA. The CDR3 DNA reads TGTGCCAGCAGCTTCGTCGGTACGCAGTATTTT. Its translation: CASSFVGTQYF.

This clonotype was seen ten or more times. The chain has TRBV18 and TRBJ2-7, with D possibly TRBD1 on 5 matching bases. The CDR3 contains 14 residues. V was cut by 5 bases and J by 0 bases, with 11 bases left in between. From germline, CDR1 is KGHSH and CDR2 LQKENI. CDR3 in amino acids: CASSLQESSYEQYF. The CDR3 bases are TGTGCCAGCTCATTACAGGAGAGCTCCTACGAGCAGTACTTC.

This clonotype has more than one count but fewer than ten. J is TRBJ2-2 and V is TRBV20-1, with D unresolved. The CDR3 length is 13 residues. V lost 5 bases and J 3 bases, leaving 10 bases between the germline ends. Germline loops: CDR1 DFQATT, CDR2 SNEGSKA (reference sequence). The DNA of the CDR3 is TGCAGTGCTTTTCAAGCGCACACCGGGGAGCTGTTTTTT. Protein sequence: CSAFQAHTGELFF.

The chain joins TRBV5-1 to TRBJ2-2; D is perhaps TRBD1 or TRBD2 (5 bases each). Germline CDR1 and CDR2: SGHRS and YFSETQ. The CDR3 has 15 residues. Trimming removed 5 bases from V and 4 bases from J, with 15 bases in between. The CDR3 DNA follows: TGCGCCAGCAGGGGGCTGGGAGTAAGCACCGGGGAGCTGTTTTTT. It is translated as CASRGLGVSTGELFF.

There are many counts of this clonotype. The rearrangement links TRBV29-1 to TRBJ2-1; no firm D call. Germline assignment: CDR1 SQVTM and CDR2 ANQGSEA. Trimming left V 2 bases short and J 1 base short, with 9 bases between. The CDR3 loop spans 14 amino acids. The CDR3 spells CSVEKALSYNEQFF. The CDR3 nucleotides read TGCAGCGTTGAAAAAGCGCTTTCCTACAATGAGCAGTTCTTC.

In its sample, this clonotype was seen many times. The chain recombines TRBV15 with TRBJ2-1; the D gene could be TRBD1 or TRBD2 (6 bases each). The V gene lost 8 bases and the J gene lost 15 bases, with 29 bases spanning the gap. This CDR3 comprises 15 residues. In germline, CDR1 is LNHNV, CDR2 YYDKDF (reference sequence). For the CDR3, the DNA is TGTGCCACCCCTACGTCCCGGGGGCAGTCATCTTCGAGGTTCTTC. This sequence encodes CATPTSRGQSSSRFF.

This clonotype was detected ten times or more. The CDR3 DNA follows: TGTGCCAGCTCACCAACCCGAGGACAGGTTGAAGCTTTCTTT. This sequence encodes CASSPTRGQVEAFF. J is TRBJ1-1 and V is TRBV18; 7 bases line up with TRBD1. This CDR3 is built from 14 residues. The V and J ends lost 2 bases and 7 bases, in that order; junction bases with no gene match: 7. Germline CDR1 is KGHSH and CDR2 is LQKENI.

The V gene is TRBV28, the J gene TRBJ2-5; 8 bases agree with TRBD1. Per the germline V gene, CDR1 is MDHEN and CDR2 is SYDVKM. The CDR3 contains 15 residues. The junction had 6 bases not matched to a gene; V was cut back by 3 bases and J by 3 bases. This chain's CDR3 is CASSLSGGGEETQYF. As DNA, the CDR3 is TGTGCCAGCAGTTTGTCAGGGGGCGGGGAAGAGACCCAGTACTTC.

CDR3 sequence reads: CASTRTGGAYNEQFF. The DNA for the CDR3 is TGTGCCAGCACGAGAACCGGGGGGGCCTACAATGAGCAGTTCTTC. V and J are TRBV7-3 and TRBJ2-1, with 8 bases fitting TRBD2. CDR3 length equals 15 residues. Germline CDR1 and CDR2: SGHTA and FQGTGA. The J segment lost 2 bases and the V segment lost 7 bases, leaving 7 bases of the junction unmatched.

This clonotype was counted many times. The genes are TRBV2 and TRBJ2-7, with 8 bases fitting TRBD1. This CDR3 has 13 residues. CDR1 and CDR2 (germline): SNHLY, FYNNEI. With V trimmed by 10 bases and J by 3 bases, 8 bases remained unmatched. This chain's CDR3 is CAILRDRIYEQYF. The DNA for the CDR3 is TGTGCCATACTCCGGGACAGGATCTACGAGCAGTACTTC.

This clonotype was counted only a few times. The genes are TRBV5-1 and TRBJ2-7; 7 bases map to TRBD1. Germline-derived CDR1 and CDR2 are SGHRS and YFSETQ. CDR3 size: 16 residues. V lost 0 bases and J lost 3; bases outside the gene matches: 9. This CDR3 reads CASSLVGVTGNYEQYF. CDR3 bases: TGCGCCAGCAGCTTGGTGGGGGTGACAGGGAACTACGAGCAGTACTTC.